These 24 T cell receptor beta chains share one sample of origin, sequenced in a study of cytomegalovirus exposure and HLA in healthy donors. The primer mix had 60 Vbeta and 13 Jbeta primers. Repertoires were generated with immunoSEQ multiplex PCR, while TCRdb's copy carries only in-frame clones and drops some. The table has some 140,000 clones, about 80% seen once; the top ten hold 2.2%. The specimen was PBMCs. The receptors were sampled from a man between 25 and 39 years old in good health and CMV-seronegative.

The CDR3 spells CASSQDVSGSTDTQYF. For the CDR3, the DNA is TGCGCCAGCAGCCAAGATGTGAGCGGTTCCACAGATACGCAGTATTTT. J is TRBJ2-3 and V is TRBV4-3; maybe TRBD2 (5 bases). V was cut by 0 bases and J by 2 bases, with 12 bases left in between. The CDR3 is made up of 16 amino acids. CDR1 is LGHNA, CDR2 YSLEER, per germline.

This clone was observed once. The chain is built from TRBV30 and TRBJ2-7, with 8 bases identical to TRBD1. Germline V gene data show CDR1 as GTSNPN and CDR2 as SVGIG (reference sequence). V lost 4 bases and J lost 2; bases outside the gene matches: 7. CDR3 length: 14 residues. CDR3 amino acids: CAWNIGTGAYEQYF. The CDR3 DNA reads as TGTGCCTGGAACATAGGGACAGGAGCCTACGAGCAGTACTTC.

V and J are TRBV6-5 and TRBJ2-7, with 12 nucleotides matching TRBD2. J lost 1 base, V lost 3 bases, and 1 base had no gene match. CDR1 is MNHEY and CDR2 is SVGAGI in the germline V gene. This CDR3 contains 15 residues. CDR3 DNA sequence: TGTGCCAGCAGTTATGGACTAGCGGGATCCTACGAGCAGTACTTC. Translated, it gives CASSYGLAGSYEQYF.

This clone occurred once. The chain uses TRBV7-8 and TRBJ1-5; D remains unclear. Germline V gene lookup returns CDR1 SGHVS and CDR2 FQNEAQ. V was cut by 1 base and J by 11 bases, with 18 bases left in between. This CDR3 has 15 amino acids. CDR3 region: CASSLGESPGGTQHF. The CDR3 DNA reads as TGTGCCAGCAGCTTAGGAGAATCCCCGGGCGGGACCCAGCATTTT.

CDR3 protein: CASSTWDRAPNYGYTF. In nucleotides, the CDR3 is TGTGCCAGCAGTACCTGGGACAGGGCCCCTAACTATGGCTACACCTTC. The V and J genes are TRBV27 and TRBJ1-2, with TRBD1 identical over 9 bases. Trimming took 5 bases from V and 0 from J; bases not matched to a gene: 7. Germline CDR1 MNHEY, CDR2 SMNVEV (reference sequence). The CDR3 has 16 residues.

This clone was recorded a few times. The chain carries TRBV6-1 and TRBJ1-2; 12 nucleotides agree with TRBD1. The CDR3 totals 16 residues. Losses at the gene ends were 4 bases for V and 6 bases for J; bases not matched to a gene: 9. Germline assignment: CDR1 MNHNS and CDR2 SASEGT. CDR3 DNA: TGTGCCAGCAGTGGCCCGAAGGGACAGGGGGCTGATGGCTACACCTTC. Its protein is CASSGPKGQGADGYTF.

In its sample, this clone was seen once. The chain has TRBV2 and TRBJ2-5, with 7 bases aligning to TRBD2. The germline V gene has CDR1 SNHLY and CDR2 FYNNEI. Unmatched junction bases numbered 6, after V lost 4 bases and J lost 4 bases. The CDR3 totals 14 residues. This CDR3 is CASSGGRAGETQYF. The CDR3 DNA reads as TGTGCCAGCAGTGGCGGGAGAGCGGGAGAGACCCAGTACTTC.

The chain joins TRBV7-2 to TRBJ2-6, with a possible D match to TRBD2 (6 bases). CDR1 and CDR2 (germline): SGHTA, FQGNSA. The V and J ends lost 5 bases and 3 bases respectively, with 11 bases between them. The length of the CDR3 is 15 residues. The CDR3 loop reads CASSKGGLGANVLTF. For the CDR3, the DNA is TGTGCCAGCAGCAAAGGAGGGCTTGGGGCCAACGTCCTGACTTTC.

The V and J genes are TRBV4-2 and TRBJ1-2, with D unclear. Germline lookup yields CDR1 LGHNA and CDR2 YNFKEQ. V gave up 0 bases and J gave up 2 bases, with 13 bases separating them. The CDR3 is 16 residues long. The chain's CDR3 is CASSQEIEILNYGYTF. DNA for the CDR3: TGTGCCAGCAGCCAAGAGATCGAGATACTAAACTATGGCTACACCTTC.

This rearrangement joins TRBV4-1 to TRBJ2-3; 7 bases agree with TRBD2. The germline gives CDR1 MGHRA, CDR2 YSYEKL. This CDR3 contains 15 residues. J lost 4 bases, V lost 3 bases, and 7 bases had no gene match. In nucleotides, the CDR3 is TGCGCCAGCAGCCAGAGCGGGGCTCCCCCAGATACGCAGTATTTT. Translated: CASSQSGAPPDTQYF.

V gene TRBV7-9 combines with J gene TRBJ2-2; 7 bases line up with TRBD2. Germline CDR1 and CDR2: SEHNR and FQNEAQ (reference sequence). The V and J ends lost 3 bases and 3 bases, in that order; junction bases with no gene match: 1. This CDR3 contains 14 residues. The CDR3 sequence: CASSFTSDTGELFF. In nucleotides, the CDR3 is TGTGCCAGCAGCTTTACTAGCGACACCGGGGAGCTGTTTTTT.

The V gene is TRBV5-6, the J gene TRBJ1-2; possible D gene TRBD1, 6 bases. Germline CDR1 and CDR2: SGHDT and YYEEEE. The CDR3 spans 12 residues. V was pared by 4 bases and J by 9 bases, with 13 bases between. In DNA form, the CDR3 reads TGTGCCAGCAGCAGGGACACGCAACGCTACACCTTC. Translation gives CASSRDTQRYTF.

V is TRBV19 and J is TRBJ2-1; D might be TRBD1 (6 bases). The CDR3 extends over 13 amino acids. V lost 5 bases to trimming and J lost 9 bases, with 14 bases between them. In germline, CDR1 is LNHDA, CDR2 SQIVND (reference sequence). CDR3 residues: CASSGGVESEQFF. The CDR3 DNA is TGTGCCAGTAGTGGGGGCGTTGAATCTGAGCAGTTCTTC.

The rearrangement joins TRBV5-1 to TRBJ1-4, with D unresolved. The germline CDR1 and CDR2 sequences are SGHRS and YFSETQ. This CDR3 contains 16 residues. Trimming stripped 4 bases from V and 0 bases from J, with 13 bases between. CDR3 sequence reads: CASSPQLFATNEKLFF. CDR3 coding DNA: TGCGCCAGCAGCCCACAGCTCTTTGCAACTAATGAAAAACTGTTTTTT.

This chain joins TRBV2 and TRBJ2-5, with 8 nucleotides matching TRBD2. CDR3 size: 15 residues. Germline V CDR1 and CDR2: SNHLY, FYNNEI. The trim removed 4 bases at V and 0 bases at J, leaving 4 bases unmatched. CDR3 DNA sequence: TGTGCCAGCAGTGGGGGTAGCGGGGACCAAGAGACCCAGTACTTC. Translation gives CASSGGSGDQETQYF.

The J gene is TRBJ1-6, the V gene TRBV6-1, with 7 bases aligning to TRBD1. Germline V gene sequence: CDR1 MNHNS, CDR2 SASEGT. There are 13 residues in the CDR3. J was trimmed by 9 bases and V by 8 bases; bases with no gene match: 7. The CDR3 protein is CASFRGFSSPLHF. CDR3 in DNA: TGTGCCAGCTTCAGGGGGTTTTCTTCACCCCTCCACTTT.

The chain combines TRBV4-1 with TRBJ2-3, with TRBD1 as a possible D gene (6 bases). V was trimmed by 2 bases and J by 2 bases, leaving 17 bases between them. Germline CDR1 is MGHRA and CDR2 is YSYEKL. The CDR3 loop spans 17 amino acids. CDR3 nucleotide sequence: TGCGCCAGCAGCCAAAAAAGGGGGACCCCCGCCACAGATACGCAGTATTTT. This sequence encodes CASSQKRGTPATDTQYF.

V is TRBV6-6 and J is TRBJ1-5; 8 bases map to TRBD1. Germline assignment: CDR1 MNHNY and CDR2 SVGAGI (reference sequence). J gave up 2 bases and V 6 bases, and 9 bases lay outside the gene matches. This CDR3 has 16 residues. Here the CDR3 reads CASSSPTGERNQPQHF. The CDR3 coding sequence is TGTGCCAGCAGCTCCCCGACAGGGGAACGCAATCAGCCCCAGCATTTT.

The V call is TRBV25-1, the J call TRBJ1-4, with 9 bases lining up with TRBD1. The V and J ends lost 4 bases and 4 bases, in that order; junction bases with no gene match: 7. Looked up from germline, CDR1 is MGHDK and CDR2 is SYGVNS. The CDR3 is made up of 16 amino acids. The CDR3: CASSGSGTGLNEKLFF. The CDR3, as DNA: TGTGCCAGCAGTGGAAGTGGGACAGGGCTTAATGAAAAACTGTTTTTT.

This clone was counted only a few times. This chain links TRBV5-4 with TRBJ2-5, with D maybe TRBD1 (5 bases). The V end was cut by 5 bases, the J end by 2 bases, with 16 bases between. The CDR3 is 15 residues long. From germline, CDR1 is SGHNT and CDR2 YYREEE (reference sequence). The CDR3 spells CASRSRVGRQETQYF. DNA for the CDR3: TGTGCCAGCAGAAGCCGTGTGGGGCGGCAAGAGACCCAGTACTTC.

This clone was found a few times. The rearrangement joins TRBV2 to TRBJ1-1, with D unresolved. In germline, CDR1 is SNHLY, CDR2 FYNNEI. Trimming removed 9 bases at V and 0 bases at J, with 11 bases between. The CDR3 extends over 13 amino acids. This CDR3 reads CASSRELNTEAFF. In DNA form, the CDR3 reads TGTGCCAGTTCCCGGGAATTGAACACTGAAGCTTTCTTT.

V and J are TRBV30 and TRBJ1-5; tentative D call: TRBD1 (6 bases). This CDR3 has 17 residues. Germline V gene sequence: CDR1 GTSNPN, CDR2 SVGIG (reference sequence). V gave up 0 bases and J gave up 4 bases, with 19 bases separating them. The CDR3 sequence: CAWSVGVYRAWNQPQHF. Here the CDR3 DNA reads TGTGCCTGGAGTGTCGGGGTCTACAGGGCGTGGAATCAGCCCCAGCATTTT.

This clone was counted a single time. This chain connects TRBV10-3 to TRBJ2-7; 7 nucleotides line up with TRBD2. After removal of 6 bases from V and 2 bases from J, the junction contained 7 bases not matched to a gene. The CDR3 extends over 14 amino acids. Germline V lookup: CDR1 ENHRY, CDR2 SYGVKD. The CDR3 sequence: CAISRAGLTYEQYF. The CDR3 DNA reads as TGTGCCATCAGCCGAGCGGGGCTAACCTACGAGCAGTACTTC.

The chain carries TRBV27 and TRBJ1-2; 8 bases map to TRBD1. V lost 8 bases to trimming and J lost 8 bases; unmatched junction nucleotides: 7. The CDR3 loop spans 12 amino acids. Germline CDR1 is MNHEY and CDR2 is SMNVEV (reference sequence). The CDR3 sequence: CASFGQGGGYTF. The DNA of the CDR3 is TGTGCCAGCTTCGGACAGGGTGGCGGCTACACCTTC.